The 13 T cell receptor beta chains below were found in one sample sequenced in a study of cytomegalovirus exposure and HLA in healthy donors. Researchers ran the PCR with 60 Vbeta and 13 Jbeta primers. Sequencing was performed with immunoSEQ multiplex PCR; in TCRdb, only in-frame clones are kept and a portion is missing. This table has about 62,000 clones, about four fifths appearing once. Sequencing was done on a sample of PBMCs. These receptors all come from a woman in her thirties in good health and CMV-seronegative.

The chain carries TRBV18 and TRBJ2-7; 10 positions agree with TRBD2. With V trimmed by 2 bases and J by 3 bases, 7 bases remained unmatched. The CDR3 consists of 16 residues. Germline V gene lookup returns CDR1 KGHSH and CDR2 LQKENI. CDR3 amino acids: CASSPSGRAGDYEQYF. DNA for the CDR3: TGTGCCAGCTCACCAAGCGGGAGGGCCGGCGACTACGAGCAGTACTTC.

The gene calls are TRBV25-1 and TRBJ1-1; D remains unclear. V lost 2 bases to trimming and J lost 2 bases, with 9 bases between them. CDR3 length: 14 amino acids. The germline V gene encodes CDR1 MGHDK and CDR2 SYGVNS. CDR3 DNA sequence: TGTGCCAGCAGTGAACCTACAGTTAACACTGAAGCTTTCTTT. Protein sequence: CASSEPTVNTEAFF.

The genes are TRBV5-1 and TRBJ2-1, with D perhaps matching TRBD2 (5 bases). The CDR3 spans 15 residues. In germline, CDR1 is SGHRS, CDR2 YFSETQ. Trimming took 0 bases from V and 8 from J, leaving 15 bases between them. CDR3 nucleotides: TGCGCCAGCAGCTTGGTGGAGAGGAGGTCGGATGAGCAGTTCTTC. It encodes CASSLVERRSDEQFF.

The chain carries TRBV6-5 and TRBJ2-5; TRBD1 agrees at 7 bases. The end of the DNA aligns better with TRBJ2-7, so the J call may be wrong. Germline CDR1 MNHEY, CDR2 SVGAGI. The CDR3 runs to 14 residues. The CDR3 nucleotides read TGTGCCAGCAGTTACTCGGGACAGACGCGCGAGCAGTACTTC. Protein: CASSYSGQTREQYF.

The chain carries TRBV5-1 and TRBJ1-1, with 7 nucleotides matching TRBD1. Germline CDR1 and CDR2: SGHRS and YFSETQ. CDR3 length: 12 amino acids. V was pared by 6 bases and J by 6 bases, with 5 bases of the junction left unmatched. The CDR3 reads CASKEGAAEAFF. The CDR3 bases are TGCGCCAGCAAGGAGGGGGCCGCTGAAGCTTTCTTT.

This chain connects TRBV7-3 to TRBJ2-3; no definite D call. The CDR3 is 13 amino acids. Germline-derived CDR1 and CDR2 are SGHTA and FQGTGA. V was shortened by 5 bases and J by 6 bases, with 12 bases between the two germline ends. The CDR3 loop is CASSKLISDTQYF. The DNA for the CDR3 is TGTGCCAGCAGCAAACTCATTTCGGATACGCAGTATTTT. The variable domain in full, completed from reference TRBV7-3 and TRBJ2-3, reads GAGVSQTPSNKVTEKGKYVELRCDPISGHTALYWYRQSLGQGPEFLIYFQGTGAADDSGLPNDRFFAVRPEGSVSTLKIQRTERGDSAVYLCASSKLISDTQYFGPGTRLTVL.

For the CDR3, the DNA is TGTGCCAGCAGCTTAGCGTTGGTGAGTCAAGATCAGCCCCAGCATTTT. Translating it yields CASSLALVSQDQPQHF. The gene calls are TRBV7-2 and TRBJ1-5; D is uncertain. The germline gives CDR1 SGHTA, CDR2 FQGNSA. V was clipped by 0 bases and J by 5 bases, with 14 bases between them. This CDR3 has 16 amino acids. The complete variable domain, with remaining parts taken from reference TRBV7-2 and TRBJ1-5, reads GAGVSQSPSNKVTEKGKDVELRCDPISGHTALYWYRQSLGQGLEFLIYFQGNSAPDKSGLPSDRFSAERTGGSVSTLTIQRTQQEDSAVYLCASSLALVSQDQPQHFGDGTRLSIL.

V gene TRBV7-2 combines with J gene TRBJ2-3; 7 bases are a match to TRBD2. Germline CDR1 is SGHTA and CDR2 is FQGNSA. The V segment lost 1 base and the J segment 2 bases; nucleotides outside the gene matches: 3. This CDR3 is built from 15 residues. CDR3 in amino acids: CASSLEAGPTDTQYF. Here the CDR3 DNA reads TGTGCCAGCAGCTTAGAAGCGGGGCCCACAGATACGCAGTATTTT.

This clone has a handful of counts. Its ends do not fully match the called genes, so a read error is possible. The genes are TRBV19 and TRBJ1-2; maybe TRBD1 (6 bases). The germline CDR1 and CDR2 sequences are LNHDA and SQIVND (reference sequence). CDR3 length: 12 residues. The DNA for the CDR3 is TGTGCCAGTTGGACAGTGAGGACGGGCTACCCCTTC. Translating gives CASWTVRTGYPF.

The V gene is TRBV6-5, the J gene TRBJ2-3; a weak D match, TRBD2 (6 bases). Trimming took 4 bases from V and 6 from J, leaving 17 bases between them. The CDR3 has 15 residues. Germline assignment: CDR1 MNHEY and CDR2 SVGAGI. In DNA, the CDR3 is TGTGCCAGCAGTTCCCCCCGGGGCGGGGTGGATACGCAGTATTTT. This codes for CASSSPRGGVDTQYF.

The V call is TRBV18, the J call TRBJ1-5; possible D gene TRBD1, 6 bases. Trimming took off 0 bases at V and 1 base at J, with 13 bases between the two ends. Per germline, CDR1 KGHSH and CDR2 LQKENI. CDR3 length equals 17 residues. The CDR3 sequence: CASSPPGAGVSNQPQHF. In DNA form, the CDR3 reads TGTGCCAGCTCACCACCGGGGGCAGGGGTAAGCAATCAGCCCCAGCATTTT.

The rearrangement joins TRBV4-2 to TRBJ2-5; the match to TRBD2 covers 10 bases. This CDR3 comprises 14 residues. The V and J ends lost 4 bases and 3 bases, in that order; junction bases with no gene match: 2. Germline V CDR1 and CDR2: LGHNA, YNFKEQ. The CDR3 DNA reads as TGTGCCAGCAGCCGTGGGACTAGCGAAGAGACCCAGTACTTC. This sequence encodes CASSRGTSEETQYF.

V is TRBV28 and J is TRBJ2-4; 11 bases agree with TRBD2. The CDR3 extends over 15 amino acids. Germline values: CDR1 MDHEN, CDR2 SYDVKM. V was clipped by 3 bases and J by 9 bases; unmatched bases: 7. The CDR3 bases are TGTGCCAGCAGTTTGAGGTCTAGCGGGAGGTGCATTCAGTACTTC. Translating gives CASSLRSSGRCIQYF.